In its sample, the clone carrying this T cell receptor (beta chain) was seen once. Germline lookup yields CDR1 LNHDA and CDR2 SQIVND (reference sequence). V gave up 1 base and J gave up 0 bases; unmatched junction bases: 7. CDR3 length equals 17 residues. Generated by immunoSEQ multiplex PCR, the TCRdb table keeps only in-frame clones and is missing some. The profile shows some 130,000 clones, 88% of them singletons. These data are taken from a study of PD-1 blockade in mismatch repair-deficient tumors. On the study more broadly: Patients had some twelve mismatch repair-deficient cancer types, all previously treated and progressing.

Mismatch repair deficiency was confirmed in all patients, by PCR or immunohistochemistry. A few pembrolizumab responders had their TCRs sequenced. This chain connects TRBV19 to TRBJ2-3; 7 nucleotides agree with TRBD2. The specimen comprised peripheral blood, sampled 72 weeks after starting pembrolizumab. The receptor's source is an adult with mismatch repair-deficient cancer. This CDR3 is CASSIAGGSWSTDTQYF. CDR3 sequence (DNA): TGTGCCAGTAGTATAGCGGGAGGTTCCTGGAGCACAGATACGCAGTATTTT.